This entry lists 29 T cell receptor beta chains sequenced from one sample in a study of T cells in Graves' hyperthyroidism and ophthalmopathy. From RNA transcripts, TCR beta CDR3 regions were amplified. HTBI primers drove first-round RT-PCR of the TCR CDR3. MiXCR was run by TCRdb on the multiplex PCR reads, yielding one entry per CDR3 protein. The top ten hold 4.3% of the sample, which has around 610,000 distinct CDR3 sequences, 14% to 15% seen once. Sequenced sample: blood. The receptors were sampled from a woman aged 40-49 years with Graves' ophthalmopathy.

There are a few counts of this clonotype. The chain is built from TRBV7-3 and TRBJ1-1; 8 bases align to TRBD1. With 1 base clipped from V and 1 base from J, the junction kept 11 bases outside the gene matches. The length of the CDR3 is 18 residues. CDR1 SGHTA and CDR2 FQGTGA come from the germline V gene. The CDR3 spells CASSLISTGVQPNTEAFF. The CDR3 bases are TGTGCCAGCAGCTTAATATCGACAGGGGTCCAGCCGAACACTGAAGCTTTCTTT.

There are many counts of this clonotype. The chain employs TRBV6-1 and TRBJ2-7, with 14 bases lining up with TRBD2. Losses at the gene ends were 7 bases for V and 3 bases for J; bases not matched to a gene: 8. This CDR3 spans 16 amino acids. Germline V gene lookup returns CDR1 MNHNS and CDR2 SASEGT. CDR3: CASKGTSGRKGYEQYF. In DNA form, the CDR3 reads TGTGCCAGCAAGGGGACTAGCGGGAGAAAGGGCTACGAGCAGTACTTC.

This clonotype has ten or more counts. J is TRBJ2-7 and V is TRBV6-5; possible D gene TRBD2, 5 bases. The CDR3 covers 13 residues. The V end lost 2 bases, the J end lost 4 bases, and 9 bases lay between the germline ends. The germline V gene encodes CDR1 MNHEY and CDR2 SVGAGI. CDR3 nucleotide sequence: TGTGCCAGCAGTTACGTGGGAGTGTACGAGCAGTACTTC. It specifies CASSYVGVYEQYF.

This clonotype was seen a few times. The rearrangement uses TRBV6-2 or TRBV6-3 and TRBJ1-1; 7 positions agree with TRBD1. This CDR3 is 13 amino acids long. Germline-derived CDR1 and CDR2 are MNHEY and SVGEGT. Trimming at V came to 6 bases and at J to 8 bases, leaving 9 bases not matched to a gene. The CDR3 coding sequence is TGTGCCAGCAGGGCCGGGCGACAGGGAGAAGCTTTCTTT. It specifies CASRAGRQGEAFF.

This clonotype was seen a handful of times. The chain has TRBV4-1 and TRBJ1-1, with a tentative D call TRBD1 (5 bases). This CDR3 contains 13 residues. Germline CDR1 is MGHRA and CDR2 is YSYEKL. The V gene lost 3 bases and the J gene lost 11 bases, with 16 bases spanning the gap. Here the CDR3 DNA reads TGCGCCAGCAGCCACGACACCGGGGCCAGGGCTTTCTTT. Its translation: CASSHDTGARAFF.

About this clonotype itself: A much larger clone differs by one base, so this may be a read error. V is TRBV29-1 and J is TRBJ1-1; D is undetermined. Trimming pared 6 bases from V and 0 bases from J, leaving 11 bases between. Germline lookup yields CDR1 SQVTM and CDR2 ANQGSEA. This CDR3 region has 13 residues. Written as DNA, the CDR3 is TGCAGCGTGACGGAGGGCGTGAACACTGAAGCTTTCTTT. Translating gives CSVTEGVNTEAFF.

This clonotype has at least ten counts. The rearrangement joins TRBV28 to TRBJ1-1; D is perhaps TRBD1 (5 bases). This CDR3 region has 13 residues. In germline, CDR1 is MDHEN, CDR2 SYDVKM. Trimming took off 5 bases at V and 6 bases at J, with 13 bases between the two ends. The CDR3 here is CASSTGTWAEAFF. The CDR3, as DNA: TGTGCCAGCAGTACAGGAACGTGGGCTGAAGCTTTCTTT.

This clonotype was recorded at least ten times. This chain links TRBV7-8 with TRBJ2-5; D is perhaps TRBD1 (5 bases). The CDR3 spans 14 residues. Germline V lookup: CDR1 SGHVS, CDR2 FQNEAQ. The germline V and J ends were trimmed by 4 bases and 5 bases, with 14 bases remaining between them. CDR3 DNA sequence: TGTGCCAGCAGCTCCCAGGGTTTAGGGGAGACCCAGTACTTC. Its translation: CASSSQGLGETQYF.

This clonotype was counted between two and nine times. The chain employs TRBV29-1 and TRBJ2-5; D is unclear. CDR1 SQVTM and CDR2 ANQGSEA come from the germline V gene. The CDR3 is made up of 8 amino acids. The V end was cut by 4 bases, the J end by 7 bases, with 1 base between. The CDR3 protein is CSVGTQYF. The CDR3 bases are TGCAGCGTTGGGACCCAGTACTTC.

In this sample, this clonotype turned up many times. The chain couples TRBV6-2 or TRBV6-3 to TRBJ2-2; 7 bases match TRBD2. This CDR3 is 13 amino acids long. The V gene's germline CDR1 is MNHEY and CDR2 SVGEGT. The J segment lost 4 bases and the V segment lost 5 bases, leaving 1 base of the junction unmatched. The CDR3 is CASSKRGTGELFF. Here the CDR3 DNA reads TGTGCCAGCAGTAAGCGGGGCACCGGGGAGCTGTTTTTT.

This clonotype was counted ten times or more. The genes are TRBV6-5 and TRBJ1-6; no firm D call. The CDR3 loop spans 14 amino acids. CDR1 is MNHEY, CDR2 SVGAGI, per germline. Trimming removed 4 bases from V and 0 bases from J, with 4 bases in between. The CDR3 reads CASSFSSYNSPLHF. The CDR3 nucleotides are TGTGCCAGCAGTTTTAGCTCCTATAATTCACCCCTCCACTTT.

This clonotype came up many times. This rearrangement joins TRBV14 to TRBJ1-1; no reliable D call. The CDR3 has 13 amino acids. CDR1 and CDR2 (germline): SGHDN, FVKESK. The V and J ends lost 8 bases and 5 bases respectively, with 15 bases between them. CDR3 protein: CASARYLGTEAFF. In DNA form, the CDR3 reads TGTGCCAGCGCCAGGTATTTGGGGACTGAAGCTTTCTTT.

This clonotype was found many times. J is TRBJ1-2 and V is TRBV20-1; 9 bases fit TRBD1. The CDR3 is 13 amino acids. Germline assignment: CDR1 DFQATT and CDR2 SNEGSKA (reference sequence). J lost 6 bases, V lost 5 bases, and 7 bases had no gene match. The CDR3 loop is CSAPGQGGDGYTF. The CDR3 coding sequence is TGCAGTGCTCCGGGACAGGGAGGGGATGGCTACACCTTC.

This clonotype was recorded many times. V usage is TRBV5-1 and J usage is TRBJ2-2; D unresolved. With 4 bases removed from V and 10 bases from J, the gap between germline ends came to 8 bases. CDR1 and CDR2 from the germline V gene are SGHRS and YFSETQ. The CDR3 runs 11 residues. The CDR3 loop reads CASSDGSELFF. The CDR3 coding sequence is TGCGCCAGCAGCGACGGTTCGGAGCTGTTTTTT.

The sample holds a few counts of this clonotype. The rearrangement links TRBV7-9 to TRBJ2-2, with D possibly matching TRBD1 (6 bases). The CDR3 extends over 15 amino acids. The germline gives CDR1 SEHNR, CDR2 FQNEAQ (reference sequence). V was cut by 1 base and J by 3 bases, with 9 bases left in between. The chain's CDR3 is CASSLEAGDTGELFF. In nucleotides, the CDR3 is TGTGCCAGCAGCTTAGAGGCAGGGGACACCGGGGAGCTGTTTTTT.

This sequence joins TRBV27 and TRBJ1-1; D remains unclear. The V gene's germline CDR1 is MNHEY and CDR2 SMNVEV (reference sequence). This CDR3 contains 17 residues. Between the trimmed V and J ends, which lost 7 bases and 1 base, there was a span of 22 bases. The CDR3 DNA reads as TGTGCCAGCACCAGGCGTCGGGTCGGGGTCGCGAACACTGAAGCTTTCTTT. Translated, it gives CASTRRRVGVANTEAFF.

This chain links TRBV12-3 or TRBV12-4 with TRBJ2-3; D is tentatively TRBD1 or TRBD2 (5 bases each). This CDR3 comprises 15 residues. The V end lost 6 bases, the J end lost 2 bases, and 15 bases lay between the germline ends. CDR3 in DNA: TGTGCCAGCAGCTGGGGACCGGGCCCCACAGATACGCAGTATTTT. Translation: CASSWGPGPTDTQYF.

This chain's CDR3 is CASSSSRSRESGNQPQHF. For the CDR3, the DNA is TGTGCCAGCAGCTCATCGCGATCCAGGGAATCGGGCAATCAGCCCCAGCATTTT. The rearrangement links TRBV11-1 to TRBJ1-5; a weak D match, TRBD1 (5 bases). V lost 4 bases to trimming and J lost 2 bases, with 21 bases between them. The CDR3 spans 18 residues. The germline CDR1 and CDR2 sequences are SGHAT and FQDESV (reference sequence). Combining the CDR3 with reference TRBV11-1 and TRBJ1-5 gives the whole variable domain EAEVAQSPRYKITEKSQAVAFWCDPISGHATLYWYRQILGQGPELLVQFQDESVVDDSQLPKDRFSAERLKGVDSTLKIQPAELGDSAMYLCASSSSRSRESGNQPQHFGDGTRLSIL.

This clonotype was seen only once. The V gene is TRBV28, the J gene TRBJ2-7; 9 bases line up with TRBD2. CDR1 and CDR2 (germline): MDHEN, SYDVKM. The V gene end was trimmed by 7 bases and the J gene end by 7 bases; junction bases not matched to a gene: 5. The CDR3 length is 12 residues. The CDR3 here is CASKLSGREQYF. As DNA, the CDR3 is TGTGCCAGCAAGCTTAGCGGGAGAGAGCAGTACTTC.

This clonotype has a count of ten or more. The chain is built from TRBV7-3 and TRBJ2-7; D is unclear. The CDR3 is 14 amino acids. V lost 5 bases and J 5 bases, leaving 16 bases between the germline ends. Germline V gene sequence: CDR1 SGHTA, CDR2 FQGTGA. CDR3 nucleotides: TGTGCCAGCAGCCCCTCGAGGAACCACAACGAGCAGTACTTC. It is translated as CASSPSRNHNEQYF. The complete variable domain, with remaining parts taken from reference TRBV7-3 and TRBJ2-7, reads GAGVSQTPSNKVTEKGKYVELRCDPISGHTALYWYRQSLGQGPEFLIYFQGTGAADDSGLPNDRFFAVRPEGSVSTLKIQRTERGDSAVYLCASSPSRNHNEQYFGPGTRLTVT.

This clonotype showed up many times. This sequence joins TRBV7-9 and TRBJ2-5; D remains ambiguous. Germline V gene lookup returns CDR1 SEHNR and CDR2 FQNEAQ (reference sequence). This CDR3 has 14 residues. Deletions cut 4 bases from V and 1 base from J, with 10 bases between. The CDR3 here is CASSSDTLQETQYF. The CDR3 DNA sequence: TGTGCCAGCAGCTCCGACACCCTCCAAGAGACCCAGTACTTC. Looking up the rest from reference TRBV7-9 and TRBJ2-5 gives the full variable domain: DTGVSQNPRHKITKRGQNVTFRCDPISEHNRLYWYRQTLGQGPEFLTYFQNEAQLEKSRLLSDRFSAERPKGSFSTLEIQRTEQGDSAMYLCASSSDTLQETQYFGPGTRLLVL.

The sample holds many counts of this clonotype. The V gene is TRBV28, the J gene TRBJ2-5; 8 bases are a match to TRBD2. With V trimmed by 8 bases and J by 1 base, 9 bases remained unmatched. This CDR3 has 15 residues. Germline V lookup: CDR1 MDHEN, CDR2 SYDVKM. CDR3 sequence (DNA): TGTGCCAGCTCTTCTCGGGGGGGGCTCCAAGAGACCCAGTACTTC. Protein product: CASSSRGGLQETQYF. The whole variable domain, remainder taken from reference TRBV28 and TRBJ2-5, is DVKVTQSSRYLVKRTGEKVFLECVQDMDHENMFWYRQDPGLGLRLIYFSYDVKMKEKGDIPEGYSVSREKKERFSLILESASTNQTSMYLCASSSRGGLQETQYFGPGTRLLVL.

This clonotype was seen repeatedly, ten times or more. Here the CDR3 reads CASSWGTGLPRMNTEAFF. In DNA, the CDR3 is TGTGCCAGCAGCTGGGGGACGGGCCTCCCGAGAATGAACACTGAAGCTTTCTTT. The chain has TRBV6-2 or TRBV6-3 and TRBJ1-1; the D gene is possibly TRBD1 (5 bases). CDR1 and CDR2 from the germline V gene are MNHEY and SVGEGT. The CDR3 extends over 18 amino acids. V lost 6 bases and J 0 bases, leaving 23 bases between the germline ends.

The rearrangement uses TRBV13 and TRBJ2-7, with 12 bases fitting TRBD2. The germline gives CDR1 PRHDT, CDR2 FYEKMQ (reference sequence). This CDR3 is built from 17 residues. V trimming: 1 base; J trimming: 1 base; junction bases outside the gene matches: 5. This chain's CDR3 is CASSLELAGGSSYEQYF. The CDR3 bases are TGTGCCAGCAGCTTAGAACTAGCGGGAGGATCTTCCTACGAGCAGTACTTC. Complete variable domain (other parts from reference TRBV13 and TRBJ2-7): AAGVIQSPRHLIKEKRETATLKCYPIPRHDTVYWYQQGPGQDPQFLISFYEKMQSDKGSIPDRFSAQQFSDYHSELNMSSLELGDSALYFCASSLELAGGSSYEQYFGPGTRLTVT.

This clonotype was seen repeatedly, ten times or more. This chain links TRBV6-5 with TRBJ2-7; 9 bases fit TRBD1. This CDR3 contains 15 residues. With V trimmed by 0 bases and J by 4 bases, 4 bases remained unmatched. CDR1 MNHEY and CDR2 SVGAGI come from the germline V gene. CDR3: CASSYSEGQGYEQYF. The CDR3, as DNA: TGTGCCAGCAGTTACTCAGAGGGACAGGGATACGAGCAGTACTTC.

This clonotype was seen many times. One base away lies a much larger clone, so this may be a sequencing read error. This chain joins TRBV27 and TRBJ1-1; 8 bases agree with TRBD1. CDR3 size: 13 residues. Per the germline V gene, CDR1 is MNHEY and CDR2 is SMNVEV (reference sequence). CDR3 nucleotides: TGTGCCTGCAGTCCATCGACAGGGGCTGAAGCTTTCTTT. Protein product: CACSPSTGAEAFF.

This clonotype was observed at least ten times. The V and J genes are TRBV29-1 and TRBJ2-7; D remains unclear. V lost 7 bases and J 2 bases, leaving 12 bases between the germline ends. The CDR3 is made up of 12 amino acids. From germline, CDR1 is SQVTM and CDR2 ANQGSEA. The CDR3 sequence is CSAADGAYEQYF. The CDR3 DNA follows: TGCAGCGCCGCCGATGGGGCCTACGAGCAGTACTTC.

This clonotype appeared a single time. This chain links TRBV7-8 with TRBJ1-1; D remains unclear. V was shortened by 8 bases and J by 3 bases, with 13 bases between the two germline ends. This CDR3 contains 13 residues. Germline CDR1 and CDR2: SGHVS and FQNEAQ. CDR3 DNA sequence: TGTGCCAGCGGGATCCGGAGGGACACTGAAGCTTTCTTT. Translating gives CASGIRRDTEAFF.

This clonotype was counted ten times or more. The chain uses TRBV20-1 and TRBJ2-7; 15 nucleotides match TRBD2. Germline trimming cut 6 bases from V and 1 base from J; bases unmatched to any gene: 7. From germline, CDR1 is DFQATT and CDR2 SNEGSKA (reference sequence). The CDR3 length is 16 residues. This CDR3 reads CSADGTSGRPSYEQYF. In DNA form, the CDR3 reads TGCAGTGCCGACGGGACTAGCGGGAGGCCGTCCTACGAGCAGTACTTC.